The 14 T cell receptor beta chains presented below share a single source sample, sequenced in a study of T-cell reconstitution after alpha-beta-depleted transplantation in children. Unique molecular identifiers tagged the TCRbeta library. One entry per CDR3 protein results from TCRdb running MiXCR on the PCR reads. Of about 640,000 distinct CDR3 sequences listed, approximately 17% are singletons. Sequenced material: PBMCs from the stem cell graft donor, taken from the stem cell graft. The receptors were gathered from a human donor who donated a stem cell graft to a child with acute myeloid leukemia.

This clonotype was recorded many times. This chain uses TRBV20-1 with TRBJ2-4; TRBD1 aligns across 7 bases. With 1 base clipped from V and 6 bases from J, the junction kept 6 bases outside the gene matches. The CDR3 contains 14 residues. Germline V gives CDR1 DFQATT, CDR2 SNEGSKA (reference sequence). The CDR3 protein is CSARAPTGINIQYF. The CDR3 bases are TGCAGTGCTAGAGCCCCGACAGGGATAAACATTCAGTACTTC.

This clonotype was picked up many times. The gene calls are TRBV20-1 and TRBJ1-1; 9 nucleotides agree with TRBD1. CDR3 length: 13 residues. Germline CDR1 reads DFQATT; CDR2 reads SNEGSKA (reference sequence). The ends lost 6 bases at V and 5 bases at J; junction bases unmatched: 7. The CDR3 nucleotides are TGCAGTGCCCTGGACAGGGGAGGGACTGAAGCTTTCTTT. It translates to CSALDRGGTEAFF.

The chain couples TRBV12-3 or TRBV12-4 to TRBJ1-6, with D possibly TRBD1 on 5 matching bases. The CDR3 is made up of 16 amino acids. V was cut by 4 bases and J by 0 bases, with 10 bases left in between. CDR3 nucleotide sequence: TGTGCCAGCAGTTGGGACGGAAGCTCCTATAATTCACCCCTCCACTTT. Its protein product is CASSWDGSSYNSPLHF.

The genes are TRBV20-1 and TRBJ2-1, with 8 nucleotides matching TRBD1. Germline V CDR1 and CDR2: DFQATT, SNEGSKA (reference sequence). Losses at the gene ends were 6 bases for V and 2 bases for J; bases not matched to a gene: 12. The CDR3 extends over 16 amino acids. The CDR3 sequence: CSANPPQGATYNEQFF. CDR3 in DNA: TGCAGTGCCAACCCTCCCCAGGGGGCAACCTACAATGAGCAGTTCTTC.

This clonotype was counted ten times or more. The junction differs from germline at one of its ends, possibly a read error. The CDR3 region is CSVQGNPGELFF. As DNA, the CDR3 is TGCAGCGTTCAAGGGAACCCCGGGGAGCTGTTTTTT. The chain joins TRBV29-1 to TRBJ2-2; no reliable D call. Germline V gives CDR1 SQVTM, CDR2 ANQGSEA. This CDR3 comprises 12 residues.

This clonotype was counted a few times. The genes are TRBV5-1 and TRBJ2-1; 8 bases match TRBD2. Germline V gene sequence: CDR1 SGHRS, CDR2 YFSETQ. This CDR3 has 15 amino acids. Germline trimming cut 0 bases from V and 7 bases from J; bases unmatched to any gene: 6. The CDR3 nucleotides are TGCGCCAGCAGCTTGGTTGGGACTAGTATGAATGAGCAGTTCTTC. It encodes CASSLVGTSMNEQFF.

This clonotype occurred a few times. The rearrangement links TRBV6-5 to TRBJ2-7; D ambiguous. Between the trimmed V and J ends, which lost 2 bases and 6 bases, there was a span of 11 bases. CDR1 is MNHEY, CDR2 SVGAGI, per germline. There are 13 residues in the CDR3. This CDR3 reads CASSYTRVGEQYF. The CDR3 nucleotides read TGTGCCAGCAGTTACACCCGGGTAGGCGAGCAGTACTTC.

The rearrangement uses TRBV12-3 or TRBV12-4 and TRBJ1-1; no clear D. With 1 base removed from V and 8 bases from J, the gap between germline ends came to 14 bases. The CDR3 totals 14 residues. DNA of the CDR3: TGTGCCAGCAGTTTAGGTGGGTCAACTTACGAAGCTTTCTTT. This translates into CASSLGGSTYEAFF.

This clonotype was seen more than once but under ten times. The chain uses TRBV29-1 and TRBJ2-3; 12 positions agree with TRBD1. After removal of 5 bases from V and 2 bases from J, the junction contained 2 bases not matched to a gene. The CDR3 length is 14 residues. Germline V gene data show CDR1 as SQVTM and CDR2 as ANQGSEA. CDR3 bases: TGCAGCGTTCCGGGACAGGGGGCCACAGATACGCAGTATTTT. This translates into CSVPGQGATDTQYF.

This clonotype was detected many times. The V call is TRBV10-3, the J call TRBJ1-2, with TRBD1 identical over 7 bases. V lost 6 bases, J lost 3 bases, and 16 bases stayed unmatched. Looked up from germline, CDR1 is ENHRY and CDR2 is SYGVKD. The CDR3 sequence is 17 residues long. CDR3 protein: CAIREGTEAWGDYGYTF. CDR3 nucleotides: TGTGCCATCAGAGAAGGGACAGAGGCGTGGGGGGACTATGGCTACACCTTC.

This clonotype was counted only a few times. J is TRBJ2-7 and V is TRBV27; TRBD1 aligns across 9 bases. After removal of 5 bases from V and 3 bases from J, the junction contained 11 bases not matched to a gene. This CDR3 region has 16 residues. CDR1 is MNHEY and CDR2 is SMNVEV in the germline V gene (reference sequence). CDR3 sequence reads: CASSPLGGQGIYEQYV. The CDR3 DNA reads as TGTGCCAGCAGTCCCCTCGGGGGACAGGGTATCTACGAGCAGTACGTC.

The table lists this clonotype with a few counts. The junction shows a germline mismatch at one end, possibly a read error. The chain is built from TRBV4-3 and TRBJ1-2; 7 bases align to TRBD1. The CDR3 is 13 amino acids. Germline V lookup: CDR1 LGHNA, CDR2 YSLEER. The DNA of the CDR3 is TGCGCCAGCAGCCAAGACCTCGGACAGGAGGGGTTGTTC. Its translation: CASSQDLGQEGLF.

V and J are TRBV5-5 and TRBJ1-1; 7 bases align to TRBD1. The germline gives CDR1 SGHKS, CDR2 YYEKEE (reference sequence). J was trimmed by 7 bases and V by 4 bases; bases with no gene match: 7. This CDR3 spans 13 amino acids. For the CDR3, the DNA is TGTGCCAGCAGCGCCCGGGCAGGGGGTGAAGCTTTCTTT. Its protein product is CASSARAGGEAFF.

The sample holds a few counts of this clonotype. The CDR3 bases are TGTGCCAGCAGCTCGGCAGGGAGGGTTACAGATACGCAGTATTTT. Its translation: CASSSAGRVTDTQYF. The V call is TRBV7-3, the J call TRBJ2-3; 7 bases fit TRBD2. V lost 4 bases to trimming and J lost 3 bases; unmatched junction nucleotides: 7. This CDR3 is built from 15 residues. Looked up from germline, CDR1 is SGHTA and CDR2 is FQGTGA.